This TCR beta chain was retrieved from a study of blood T cell repertoires in COVID-19. For the study at large: Material from acute and convalescent COVID-19 was sourced from the United States, Italy and Spain. Sample material is recorded as cDNA or gDNA derived from T cells, B-cell-depleted T cells, or PBMCs.

Original processing methods: Reference gene primer amplification gave nucleated cell count estimates. The protocol was immunoSEQ multiplex PCR, while the TCRdb copy is restricted to in-frame clones and leaves out a portion. That table furnishes V, J and clone size, whereas the DNA furnished D and trimming. Among about 86,000 clones listed, approximately 79% were seen once. The CDR3 is 11 amino acids. In germline, CDR1 is SGHVS, CDR2 FNYEAQ. The V end was cut by 4 bases, the J end by 5 bases, with 5 bases between. The sequenced material came from peripheral blood. This receptor was obtained from a man aged 65 to 79 with acute or convalescent COVID-19. The chain combines TRBV7-6 with TRBJ2-5; D call uncertain. The CDR3 protein is CASSSMETQYF. The CDR3 region has the DNA TGTGCCAGCAGCTCAATGGAGACCCAGTACTTC.